These T cell receptor beta chains were read from a single sample in a study of beta chain features in type 1 diabetes. Sequencing was performed with immunoSEQ multiplex PCR; in TCRdb, only in-frame clones are kept and a portion is missing. Of hundreds of thousands of clones listed, around an eighth were seen once; the top ten hold less than 0.025%. The specimen was naive CD4+ T cells from blood. The receptors were gathered from a man between 18 and 35 years old with type 1 diabetes. Both conserved end residues are part of each CDR3. The D gene is left open where the match is weak. Only some rows state a clone size, as once, few, many or a class for expanded clones.

>few|TRBJ1-1|14|TRBV18|-
CASSPPSVNTEAFF
TGTGCCAGCTCACCACCGTCGGTGAACACTGAAGCTTTCTTT
>-|TRBJ1-2|14|TRBV6-6|-
CASSSQTGHYGYTF
TGTGCCAGCAGTTCCCAAACAGGGCACTATGGCTACACCTTC
>few|TRBJ1-2|17|TRBV5-1|TRBD1
CASSLAPGQVSNYGYTF
TGCGCCAGCAGCTTGGCCCCGGGACAGGTTTCTAACTATGGCTACACCTTC
>few|TRBJ1-2|14|TRBV2|-
CASSRERAGDGYTF
TGTGCCAGCAGTAGGGAACGGGCCGGGGATGGCTACACCTTC
>few|TRBJ2-2|16|TRBV2|-
CASSDLGPLVSGELFF
TGTGCCAGCAGTGATCTGGGGCCCCTTGTGAGCGGGGAGCTGTTTTTT
>-|TRBJ1-1|13|TRBV7-9|-
CASSPPPPAEAFF
TGTGCCAGCAGCCCCCCCCCACCTGCTGAAGCTTTCTTT
>-|TRBJ1-6|15|TRBV2|TRBD1
CASSGRTGQNSPLHF
TGTGCCAGCAGTGGAAGGACAGGTCAAAATTCACCCCTCCACTTT
>-|TRBJ1-2|15|TRBV18|-
CASSPRREANYGYTF
TGTGCCAGCTCACCAAGGAGGGAAGCTAACTATGGCTACACCTTC
>-|TRBJ1-5|14|TRBV21-1|-
CASSKEGGNQPQHF
TGTGCCAGCAGCAAAGAGGGAGGCAATCAGCCCCAGCATTTT
>-|TRBJ2-7|13|TRBV30|TRBD1
CAWDRGQFYEQYF
TGTGCCTGGGACAGGGGGCAGTTCTACGAGCAGTACTTC
>few|TRBJ1-5|9|TRBV28|-
CASSPPQHF
TGTGCCAGCAGTCCGCCCCAGCATTTT
>few|TRBJ1-6|14|TRBV11-3|-
CASPGEGMNSPLHF
TGTGCCAGCCCCGGGGAGGGGATGAATTCACCCCTCCACTTT
>-|TRBJ1-1|12|TRBV30|-
CACQVMNTEAFF
TGTGCCTGCCAGGTAATGAACACTGAAGCTTTCTTT
>-|TRBJ1-2|13|TRBV27|TRBD1
CASSWETGSGYTF
TGTGCCAGCAGTTGGGAGACAGGGAGCGGCTACACCTTC
>few|TRBJ2-1|15|TRBV28|TRBD2
CASTPGTSSYNEQFF
TGTGCCAGCACCCCCGGGACTAGCTCCTACAATGAGCAGTTCTTC
>few|TRBJ1-3|15|TRBV30|-
CAWSVRGRLGNTIYF
TGTGCCTGGAGTGTACGGGGGAGGCTTGGAAACACCATATATTTT
>few|TRBJ2-1|15|TRBV6-4|TRBD1
CASNPTGGSYNEQFF
TGTGCCAGCAACCCGACAGGGGGGTCTTACAATGAGCAGTTCTTC
>few|TRBJ2-5|13|TRBV9|-
CASSVSSEETQYF
TGTGCCAGCAGCGTCTCTAGCGAAGAGACCCAGTACTTC
>few|TRBJ1-6|16|TRBV5-1|TRBD1
CASRSTGTSYNSPLHF
TGCGCCAGCAGATCGACAGGGACGTCCTATAATTCACCCCTCCACTTT
>-|TRBJ2-3|14|TRBV2|TRBD2
CASSGTSGGDTQYF
TGTGCCAGCAGTGGGACTAGCGGGGGAGATACGCAGTATTTT
>-|TRBJ2-3|15|TRBV6-4|-
CASSQDNGRMYTQYF
TGTGCCAGCAGTCAGGACAACGGTAGGATGTATACGCAGTATTTT
>-|TRBJ1-3|14|TRBV29-1|-
CSVEGRISGNTIYF
TGCAGCGTTGAAGGGCGGATCTCTGGAAACACCATATATTTT
>-|TRBJ2-1|13|TRBV5-1|-
CASSLGTHNEQFF
TGCGCCAGCAGCTTGGGGACTCACAATGAGCAGTTCTTC
>-|TRBJ2-3|13|TRBV10-3|-
CAIMASHTDTQYF
TGTGCCATCATGGCCTCTCACACAGATACGCAGTATTTT
>few|TRBJ2-5|15|TRBV7-7|TRBD1
CASSRGQGPQETQYF
TGTGCTAGCAGCCGCGGACAGGGCCCGCAAGAGACCCAGTACTTC
>few|TRBJ1-6|14|TRBV30|-
CAWKLGGANSPLHF
TGTGCCTGGAAATTAGGGGGAGCTAATTCACCCCTCCACTTT
>-|TRBJ1-2|14|TRBV9|-
CASSVTGINYGYTF
TGTGCCAGCAGCGTAACAGGGATAAACTATGGCTACACCTTC
>-|TRBJ2-3|13|TRBV7-8|-
CASSLSREDTQYF
TGTGCCAGCAGCTTATCCAGGGAAGATACGCAGTATTTT
>few|TRBJ2-7|16|TRBV18|TRBD2
CASSPKSGTDTYEQYF
TGTGCCAGCTCGCCGAAAAGCGGGACGGATACCTACGAGCAGTACTTC
>-|TRBJ2-5|13|TRBV19|-
CATRGFGVETQYF
TGTGCCACAAGGGGCTTCGGGGTGGAGACCCAGTACTTC
>-|TRBJ2-7|15|TRBV18|TRBD1
CASSSTGTGVYEQYF
TGTGCCAGCTCATCAACCGGGACAGGAGTATACGAGCAGTACTTC
>few|TRBJ1-2|14|TRBV13|-
CASSLAGVNYGYTF
TGTGCCAGCAGCTTAGCGGGGGTTAACTATGGCTACACCTTC
>few|TRBJ1-4|15|TRBV7-9|-
CASSQRQQGGEKLFF
TGTGCCAGCAGCCAGAGGCAACAGGGTGGTGAAAAACTGTTTTTT
>few|TRBJ2-5|15|TRBV7-2|TRBD1
CASSFAGQGVETQYF
TGTGCCAGCAGCTTCGCGGGACAGGGGGTCGAGACCCAGTACTTC
>few|TRBJ1-2|14|TRBV30|TRBD1
CAWPDRGADYGYTF
TGTGCCTGGCCCGACAGGGGGGCGGACTATGGCTACACCTTC
>few|TRBJ2-5|12|TRBV29-1|-
CSGGRGQETQYF
TGCAGCGGGGGCAGGGGTCAAGAGACCCAGTACTTC
>-|TRBJ2-7|13|TRBV25-1|-
CASSGTDSYEQYF
TGTGCCAGCAGTGGAACAGACTCCTACGAGCAGTACTTC
>few|TRBJ2-3|12|TRBV30|-
CAWRHSTDTQYF
TGTGCCTGGAGGCATAGCACAGATACGCAGTATTTT
>-|TRBJ2-5|15|TRBV5-4|TRBD2
CASSSPAGGPETQYF
TGTGCCAGCAGCTCCCCCGCGGGGGGGCCGGAGACCCAGTACTTC
>few|TRBJ2-1|13|TRBV6-6|TRBD1
CASSSDRWNEQFF
TGTGCCAGCAGTTCGGACAGGTGGAATGAGCAGTTCTTC
>few|TRBJ2-2|15|TRBV6-6|TRBD1
CASGRTGPYTGELFF
TGTGCCAGCGGGAGGACAGGGCCCTACACCGGGGAGCTGTTTTTT
>-|TRBJ1-5|13|TRBV27|-
CASSLRLQKPQHF
TGTGCCAGCAGTTTGCGGCTGCAAAAGCCCCAGCATTTT
>-|TRBJ2-7|13|TRBV7-9|-
CASSLAGEYEQYF
TGTGCCAGCAGCTTAGCGGGAGAGTATGAGCAGTACTTC
>few|TRBJ2-5|16|TRBV6-6|TRBD2
CASRAGGFVEQETQYF
TGTGCCAGCAGGGCGGGGGGTTTCGTGGAACAAGAGACCCAGTACTTC
>-|TRBJ1-2|13|TRBV14|-
CASSQDYDRGYTF
TGTGCCAGCAGCCAAGATTATGATCGGGGCTACACCTTC
>few|TRBJ2-7|13|TRBV5-4|TRBD1
CASSFQRGRGQYF
TGTGCCAGCAGCTTTCAGAGGGGGCGTGGGCAGTACTTC
>-|TRBJ1-2|13|TRBV9|-
CASSAGTPRSYTF
TGTGCCAGCAGCGCCGGGACACCTAGAAGCTACACCTTC
>-|TRBJ1-1|16|TRBV29-1|TRBD1
CSVGRPGQGGHTEAFF
TGCAGCGTAGGGAGACCGGGACAGGGAGGGCACACTGAAGCTTTCTTT
>-|TRBJ1-2|12|TRBV30|-
CAWSVTGGGYTF
TGTGCCTGGAGTGTGACAGGCGGTGGCTACACCTTC